A single sample is the source of the 29 T cell receptor beta chains below, sequenced in a study of T cells in Graves' hyperthyroidism and ophthalmopathy. Authors of the study amplified TCR beta CDR3 regions from RNA transcripts. TCR CDR3 underwent first-round RT-PCR with the HTBI primer set. A single record per CDR3 protein comes from TCRdb applying MiXCR to the multiplex PCR reads. The sample shows 550,000 to 800,000 distinct CDR3 sequences, over 15% of them seen only once. Sequencing was performed on blood. These receptors all stem from a young man with Graves' hyperthyroidism.

The chain links TRBV5-8 to TRBJ1-1, with 8 bases aligning to TRBD1. The junction had 16 bases not matched to a gene; V was cut back by 4 bases and J by 5 bases. There are 17 residues in the CDR3. The germline V gene has CDR1 SGHTS and CDR2 YDEGEE. This chain's CDR3 is CASSLTDRGRGGTEAFF. The CDR3 region has the DNA TGTGCCAGCAGCCTAACCGACAGGGGAAGGGGAGGAACTGAAGCTTTCTTT.

The chain uses TRBV20-1 and TRBJ2-2, with D maybe TRBD1 (5 bases). There are 14 residues in the CDR3. Germline CDR1 and CDR2: DFQATT and SNEGSKA (reference sequence). V was pared by 5 bases and J by 3 bases, with 13 bases between. CDR3 nucleotide sequence: TGCAGTGCTGCCAGGGATTCCCACACCGGGGAGCTGTTTTTT. Amino acid sequence: CSAARDSHTGELFF.

The table lists this clonotype with many counts. The chain has TRBV27 and TRBJ2-2; 8 bases are a match to TRBD2. Germline assignment: CDR1 MNHEY and CDR2 SMNVEV (reference sequence). Germline trimming cut 2 bases from V and 7 bases from J; bases unmatched to any gene: 6. The CDR3 has 15 residues. In DNA, the CDR3 is TGTGCCAGCAGTTTAGCAGCGGGGGCTGGCGGGGAGCTGTTTTTT. Amino acids: CASSLAAGAGGELFF.

This clonotype appeared many times. The chain combines TRBV27 with TRBJ2-3, with TRBD2 identical over 9 bases. Germline loops: CDR1 MNHEY, CDR2 SMNVEV (reference sequence). After removal of 6 bases from V and 1 base from J, the junction contained 8 bases not matched to a gene. The CDR3 spans 16 residues. This chain's CDR3 is CASSLIRLAGTDTQYF. CDR3 coding DNA: TGTGCCAGCAGCCTGATACGACTAGCGGGCACAGATACGCAGTATTTT.

The J gene is TRBJ2-1, the V gene TRBV18; a weak D match, TRBD2 (5 bases). CDR3 size: 13 residues. Per germline, CDR1 KGHSH and CDR2 LQKENI. With 6 bases removed from V and 6 bases from J, the gap between germline ends came to 12 bases. The CDR3 sequence is CASSDEGSNEQFF. In nucleotides, the CDR3 is TGTGCCAGCTCGGACGAAGGGAGCAATGAGCAGTTCTTC.

This clonotype was picked up many times. The chain has TRBV7-9 and TRBJ1-1, with D possibly TRBD1 on 5 matching bases. The length of the CDR3 is 15 residues. Trimming cost V 5 bases and J 2 bases, with 15 bases left between them. Germline V gene lookup returns CDR1 SEHNR and CDR2 FQNEAQ (reference sequence). The CDR3 DNA follows: TGTGCCAGCAGCCCAATGTGGGGACCTAACACTGAAGCTTTCTTT. The encoded protein is CASSPMWGPNTEAFF.

The chain combines TRBV4-1 with TRBJ1-6; D remains ambiguous. V was trimmed by 1 base and J by 7 bases, leaving 8 bases between them. The germline gives CDR1 MGHRA, CDR2 YSYEKL. The CDR3 has 14 amino acids. The CDR3: CASSQGSSNSPLHF. As DNA, the CDR3 is TGCGCCAGCAGCCAAGGATCCTCGAATTCACCCCTCCACTTT.

This clonotype occurred a few times. This chain connects TRBV7-9 to TRBJ2-5, with D perhaps matching TRBD1 or TRBD2 (7 bases each). Trimming took 4 bases from V and 4 from J, leaving 22 bases between them. CDR1 is SEHNR, CDR2 FQNEAQ, per germline (reference sequence). The CDR3 runs to 17 residues. CDR3 region: CASSYGTETSGVETQYF. The CDR3 DNA is TGTGCCAGCAGCTACGGGACAGAAACCAGCGGGGTAGAGACCCAGTACTTC.

V usage is TRBV15 and J usage is TRBJ2-5; 12 nucleotides agree with TRBD2. Germline lookup yields CDR1 LNHNV and CDR2 YYDKDF (reference sequence). This CDR3 is 14 amino acids long. V dropped 11 bases and J dropped 3; count of bases not matched to a gene: 7. Written as DNA, the CDR3 is TGTGCCGCGCGGACTAGCGGGAAGGAAGAGACCCAGTACTTC. This sequence encodes CAARTSGKEETQYF.

This clonotype has just a few counts. V usage is TRBV29-1 and J usage is TRBJ1-3; no clear D. Germline V lookup: CDR1 SQVTM, CDR2 ANQGSEA. The CDR3 length is 12 residues. CDR3 coding DNA: TGCGTCGCCGGGAGCTCTGGAAACACCATATATTTT. Its protein product is CVAGSSGNTIYF.

This clonotype was observed a handful of times. The chain's CDR3 is CAWSEEASGSRNEQFF. CDR3 DNA: TGTGCCTGGAGTGAAGAGGCTAGCGGGAGTAGGAATGAGCAGTTCTTC. The chain joins TRBV30 to TRBJ2-1, with 10 bases fitting TRBD2. Germline V lookup: CDR1 GTSNPN, CDR2 SVGIG (reference sequence). With 1 base clipped from V and 7 bases from J, the junction kept 10 bases outside the gene matches. This CDR3 has 16 amino acids.

The V gene is TRBV7-9, the J gene TRBJ2-1, with 7 bases identical to TRBD1. This CDR3 comprises 14 residues. V shed 5 bases and J 7 bases; nucleotides not matched to a gene: 8. Germline values: CDR1 SEHNR, CDR2 FQNEAQ (reference sequence). The CDR3 DNA follows: TGTGCCAGCAGCGTACAGACAGGGAGAAATGAGCAGTTCTTC. Encoded protein: CASSVQTGRNEQFF.

This clonotype showed up just a few times. The DNA of the CDR3 is TGCAGCGTTGACATGTATACTCCCTATGGCTACACCTTC. Translation: CSVDMYTPYGYTF. V and J are TRBV29-1 and TRBJ1-2; D not resolved. The CDR3 length is 13 residues. V dropped 3 bases and J dropped 4 bases, with 12 bases sitting between them. Germline V gene data show CDR1 as SQVTM and CDR2 as ANQGSEA.

The chain has TRBV7-9 and TRBJ2-7; 7 positions match TRBD2. The CDR3 spans 14 residues. Losses at the gene ends were 4 bases for V and 2 bases for J; bases not matched to a gene: 5. Per germline, CDR1 SEHNR and CDR2 FQNEAQ (reference sequence). CDR3 region: CASSSTSEPYEQYF. In nucleotides, the CDR3 is TGTGCCAGCAGCTCCACTAGCGAGCCCTACGAGCAGTACTTC.

V gene TRBV7-9 combines with J gene TRBJ2-7; D is perhaps TRBD1 (5 bases). The germline V gene encodes CDR1 SEHNR and CDR2 FQNEAQ (reference sequence). CDR3 length: 15 amino acids. The germline V and J ends were trimmed by 5 bases and 3 bases, with 17 bases remaining between them. The CDR3: CASSPPGLGDYEQYF. The CDR3 nucleotides read TGTGCCAGCAGCCCCCCCGGTCTAGGGGACTACGAGCAGTACTTC.

Only a few counts were recorded for this clonotype. This sequence joins TRBV6-2 or TRBV6-3 and TRBJ2-2; perhaps D is TRBD1 or TRBD2 (5 bases each). The V end was cut by 6 bases, the J end by 3 bases, with 23 bases between. The CDR3 loop spans 18 amino acids. The germline V gene has CDR1 MNHEY and CDR2 SVGEGT. CDR3 protein: CASSQGPKIGRYTGELFF. The DNA for the CDR3 is TGTGCCAGCAGCCAGGGACCAAAGATCGGACGCTACACCGGGGAGCTGTTTTTT.

This clonotype was seen at least ten times. The genes are TRBV30 and TRBJ2-7, with a possible D match to TRBD1 (6 bases). CDR3 length: 13 amino acids. Trimming stripped 5 bases from V and 0 bases from J, with 11 bases between. Germline CDR1 is GTSNPN and CDR2 is SVGIG (reference sequence). Here the CDR3 DNA reads TGTGCCTGGCTAGGACAGCACTCCTACGAGCAGTACTTC. It yields the protein CAWLGQHSYEQYF.

This clonotype was recorded at least ten times. The V call is TRBV20-1, the J call TRBJ1-2; 9 nucleotides agree with TRBD1. Germline trimming cut 0 bases from V and 6 bases from J; bases unmatched to any gene: 8. CDR3 size: 15 residues. Germline CDR1 is DFQATT and CDR2 is SNEGSKA (reference sequence). CDR3 region: CSARDGDRDNDGYTF. CDR3 DNA sequence: TGCAGTGCTAGAGATGGGGACAGGGACAACGATGGCTACACCTTC.

This clonotype was observed many times. The rearrangement joins TRBV28 to TRBJ2-1; 11 positions agree with TRBD2. V shed 2 bases, J shed 6 bases, and the junction held 6 bases outside the gene matches. Germline CDR1 reads MDHEN; CDR2 reads SYDVKM. The CDR3 runs to 16 residues. The CDR3 loop is CASSLGGSGRGNEQFF. Written as DNA, the CDR3 is TGTGCCAGCAGTTTAGGCGGTAGCGGGAGGGGCAATGAGCAGTTCTTC. The full variable domain, completed using reference TRBV28 and TRBJ2-1, is DVKVTQSSRYLVKRTGEKVFLECVQDMDHENMFWYRQDPGLGLRLIYFSYDVKMKEKGDIPEGYSVSREKKERFSLILESASTNQTSMYLCASSLGGSGRGNEQFFGPGTRLTVL.

This clonotype was found a few times. The chain combines TRBV7-6 with TRBJ2-2, with TRBD2 matching over 14 bases. V was pared by 5 bases and J by 4 bases, with 9 bases of the junction left unmatched. The CDR3 is made up of 18 amino acids. Germline V gene data show CDR1 as SGHVS and CDR2 as FNYEAQ. The chain's CDR3 is CASSPRLAGGPGTGELFF. CDR3 DNA sequence: TGTGCCAGCAGCCCCAGACTAGCGGGAGGGCCTGGCACCGGGGAGCTGTTTTTT. Full variable domain (rest looked up from reference TRBV7-6 and TRBJ2-2): GAGVSQSPRYKVTKRGQDVALRCDPISGHVSLYWYRQALGQGPEFLTYFNYEAQQDKSGLPNDRFSAERPEGSISTLTIQRTEQRDSAMYRCASSPRLAGGPGTGELFFGEGSRLTVL.

V and J are TRBV7-2 and TRBJ1-2, with D uncertain. The CDR3 spans 14 residues. V shed 0 bases and J shed 3 bases, with 8 bases lying between them. Germline-derived CDR1 and CDR2 are SGHTA and FQGNSA. CDR3 loop: CASSLAFPDYGYTF. The CDR3 region has the DNA TGTGCCAGCAGCTTAGCCTTTCCGGACTATGGCTACACCTTC.

The rearrangement joins TRBV6-2 or TRBV6-3 to TRBJ2-1; TRBD2 aligns across 7 bases. There are 18 residues in the CDR3. Germline CDR1 MNHEY, CDR2 SVGEGT. V gave up 6 bases and J gave up 0 bases; unmatched junction bases: 14. The CDR3 DNA is TGTGCCAGCAGCCCCTGGGGTAGCGGGTATAGCTCCTACAATGAGCAGTTCTTC. As protein: CASSPWGSGYSSYNEQFF.

This clonotype was picked up a small number of times. The chain recombines TRBV7-2 with TRBJ2-3; D call uncertain. This CDR3 region has 15 residues. In germline, CDR1 is SGHTA, CDR2 FQGNSA. Trimming removed 6 bases at V and 4 bases at J, with 17 bases between. For the CDR3, the DNA is TGTGCCAGCAGTTCTGGGGTGCGAGAGGCAGATACGCAGTATTTT. Protein: CASSSGVREADTQYF.

The chain employs TRBV28 and TRBJ2-1; D gene unclear. CDR3 length: 15 residues. Looked up from germline, CDR1 is MDHEN and CDR2 is SYDVKM. Trimming took 3 bases from V and 0 from J, leaving 9 bases between them. The CDR3 bases are TGTGCCAGCAGTTTCCTGGCTACCTCCTACAATGAGCAGTTCTTC. It yields the protein CASSFLATSYNEQFF.

This clonotype was seen only a few times. V usage is TRBV5-1 and J usage is TRBJ2-5; tentative D call: TRBD2 (7 bases). Germline values: CDR1 SGHRS, CDR2 YFSETQ. The CDR3 has 17 residues. V shed 0 bases and J shed 1 base, with 16 bases lying between them. The CDR3 reads CASSLVGGRYPQETQYF. CDR3 DNA: TGCGCCAGCAGCTTGGTGGGGGGGCGTTACCCCCAAGAGACCCAGTACTTC.

The CDR3 sequence: CSVEQNNEKLFF. The CDR3, as DNA: TGCAGCGTTGAACAGAATAATGAAAAACTGTTTTTT. This rearrangement joins TRBV29-1 to TRBJ1-4; no firm D call. This CDR3 is 12 amino acids long. The V end lost 2 bases, the J end lost 4 bases, and 5 bases lay between the germline ends. Germline V gives CDR1 SQVTM, CDR2 ANQGSEA.

The V gene is TRBV27, the J gene TRBJ2-7; D is unresolved. Germline V gene data show CDR1 as MNHEY and CDR2 as SMNVEV (reference sequence). This CDR3 is 14 amino acids long. V lost 5 bases and J 3 bases, leaving 14 bases between the germline ends. The CDR3 nucleotides are TGTGCCAGCAGTCCCAGGTCGTCGTACTACGAGCAGTACTTC. This codes for CASSPRSSYYEQYF.

The rearrangement uses TRBV30 and TRBJ2-5; D uncertain. The CDR3 contains 10 residues. The germline V gene has CDR1 GTSNPN and CDR2 SVGIG (reference sequence). V gave up 8 bases and J gave up 2 bases, with 6 bases separating them. The CDR3 DNA reads TGTGCCGGGATTCAAGAGACCCAGTACTTC. This codes for CAGIQETQYF.

The gene calls are TRBV28 and TRBJ2-7, with no clear D. The CDR3 runs 16 residues. Germline V lookup: CDR1 MDHEN, CDR2 SYDVKM. With 2 bases removed from V and 2 bases from J, the gap between germline ends came to 16 bases. The CDR3 DNA follows: TGTGCCAGCAGTTTACGCGGCGCCTCTACAGCCTACGAGCAGTACTTC. It is translated as CASSLRGASTAYEQYF.